This TCR beta chain appears in the sequencing data of a study of vaccination effects on CD4 cells after COVID-19. Across the study: Ahead of sequencing, the ViraFEST assay grew antigen-specific CD4+ T cells using viral peptide pools. Post-vaccine specimens arrived a median 72 days past the second dose.

The table came from immunoSEQ multiplex PCR; TCRdb's copy has only in-frame clones and leaves some out. Of just under 75,000 clones in the sample, 65% to 80% were seen once. Following culture for under 12 days, CD4+ T cells were isolated. All study participants received two doses of BNT162b2 or mRNA-1273 vaccine. This clone has just a few counts. Its antigen is not known. The source of this sequence is a human donor who received a COVID-19 vaccine. Sample: CD4+ T cells from PBMCs cultured without peptide, taken after COVID-19 vaccination.

The CDR3 DNA follows: TGTGCCAGCAGCTTAGCCGGGACTACCCGCACAGATACGCAGTATTTT. Residues: CASSLAGTTRTDTQYF. The rearrangement joins TRBV7-2 to TRBJ2-3, with TRBD2 matching over 7 bases. CDR1 and CDR2 from the germline V gene are SGHTA and FQGNSA. This CDR3 has 16 amino acids. J lost 1 base, V lost 0 bases, and 4 bases had no gene match.